Below are 2 T cell receptor beta chains sequenced from a single sample in a study of T cells after posttransplantation cyclophosphamide. Assay used: immunoSEQ multiplex PCR; TCRdb lists only in-frame clones, some missing. The repertoire consists of some 7,500 clones, none detected only once. Cyclophosphamide on days +3 and +4 followed busulfan-fludarabine conditioning and a marrow graft. The sample consisted of PBMCs, taken after allogeneic stem cell transplant with posttransplant cyclophosphamide. The source is a male patient in his late teens or twenties who received an allogeneic stem cell transplant from an unrelated donor, was CMV-positive, and had acute and chronic GVHD. Part of the T cells may come from the graft donor.

This clone has a count of ten or more. The chain employs TRBV4-1 and TRBJ1-2; 7 nucleotides agree with TRBD1. There are 15 residues in the CDR3. Trimming removed 4 bases from V and 2 bases from J; junction bases left unmatched: 7. Germline V CDR1 and CDR2: MGHRA, YSYEKL. CDR3 nucleotides: TGCGCCAGCAGCCTCGGACAGGAGATAAACTATGGCTACACCTTC. It translates to CASSLGQEINYGYTF.

This clone was observed at least ten times. The CDR3 DNA reads TGTGCCAGCACCTCCGGAGCGGGGGGAGTCAATGAGCAGTTCTTC. As protein: CASTSGAGGVNEQFF. The V and J genes are TRBV5-4 and TRBJ2-1; 9 bases are shared with TRBD2. The J segment lost 6 bases and the V segment lost 6 bases, leaving 10 bases of the junction unmatched. CDR1 and CDR2 from the germline V gene are SGHNT and YYREEE (reference sequence). This CDR3 contains 15 residues.